Included here is one TCR beta chain sequence, with context. Its antigen is unknown. TCRdb's copy holds only in-frame clones and misses some; the assay was immunoSEQ multiplex PCR. Of 50,000 to 75,000 clones detected, 95% to 98% appear once; the ten largest clones hold about 0.091%. The data derive from a study of siplizumab effects on memory and regulatory T cells. Whole-study findings and limits: Controls showed an average of roughly 25% Treg-derived mappable alloreactive CD4+ clones, while siplizumab showed roughly 70%. Proliferating Tregs taken from siplizumab cultures were not shown to have a confirmed suppressive function.

Germline CDR1 and CDR2: SEHNR and FQNEAQ (reference sequence). This CDR3 region has 16 residues. V was trimmed by 3 bases and J by 0 bases, leaving 13 bases between them. Source material: naive CD8+ T cells sorted from blood. This receptor was identified in a human donor in good health. The V and J genes are TRBV7-9 and TRBJ2-3; D is ambiguous. Here the CDR3 DNA reads TGTGCCAGCAGCTTGGCGGAAGGGATAAGCACAGATACGCAGTATTTT. This translates into CASSLAEGISTDTQYF.